This T cell receptor beta chain was retrieved from a study of shared clonotypes between healthy human individuals. Overall study results and limits: Generation probabilities of non-shared clonotypes were lower (relative to those shared by all four donors).

The V end lost 7 bases, the J end lost 0 bases, and 17 bases lay between the germline ends. The CDR3 sequence is 16 residues long. Data came from immunoSEQ multiplex PCR; TCRdb stores just in-frame clones and leaves some out. The table lists 2 million to 3 million clones, approximately 93% of them singletons, with around 0.37% in the top ten. The sample holds one count of this clone. Its matching antigen is unknown. The genes are TRBV23-1 and TRBJ2-3; D is unresolved. TRBV23-1 is noted as an ORF with a role that remains uncertain. Sequenced material: naive CD4+ T cells from PBMCs. Sample subset: CD45RA+ positively selected. This clonotype originated in a man between 18 and 35 years old in good health. Some clones in this sample may be carry-over from other donors' samples. CDR3 loop: CASTRSAATSTDTQYF. CDR3 DNA: TGCGCCAGCACCCGCTCGGCGGCCACTAGCACAGATACGCAGTATTTT.